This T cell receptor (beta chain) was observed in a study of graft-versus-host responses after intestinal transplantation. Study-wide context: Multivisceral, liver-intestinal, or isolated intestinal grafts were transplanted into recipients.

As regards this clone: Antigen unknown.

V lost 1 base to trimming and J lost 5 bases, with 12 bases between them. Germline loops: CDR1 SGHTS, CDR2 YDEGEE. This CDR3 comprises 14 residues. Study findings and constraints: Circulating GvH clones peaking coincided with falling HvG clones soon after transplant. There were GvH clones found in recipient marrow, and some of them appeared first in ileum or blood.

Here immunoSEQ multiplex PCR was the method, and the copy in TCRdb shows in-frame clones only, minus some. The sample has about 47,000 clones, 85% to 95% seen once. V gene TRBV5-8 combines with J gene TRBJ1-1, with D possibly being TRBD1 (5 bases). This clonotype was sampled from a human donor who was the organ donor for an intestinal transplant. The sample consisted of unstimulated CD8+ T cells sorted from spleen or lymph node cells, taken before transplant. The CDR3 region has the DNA TGTGCCAGCAGCTTGACAGGTGGGAAGACTGAAGCTTTCTTT. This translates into CASSLTGGKTEAFF. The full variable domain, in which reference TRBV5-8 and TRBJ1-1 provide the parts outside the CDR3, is EAGVTQSPTHLIKTRGQQATLRCSPISGHTSVYWYQQALGLGLQFLLWYDEGEERNRGNFPPRFSGRQFPNYSSELNVNALELEDSALYLCASSLTGGKTEAFFGQGTRLTVV.